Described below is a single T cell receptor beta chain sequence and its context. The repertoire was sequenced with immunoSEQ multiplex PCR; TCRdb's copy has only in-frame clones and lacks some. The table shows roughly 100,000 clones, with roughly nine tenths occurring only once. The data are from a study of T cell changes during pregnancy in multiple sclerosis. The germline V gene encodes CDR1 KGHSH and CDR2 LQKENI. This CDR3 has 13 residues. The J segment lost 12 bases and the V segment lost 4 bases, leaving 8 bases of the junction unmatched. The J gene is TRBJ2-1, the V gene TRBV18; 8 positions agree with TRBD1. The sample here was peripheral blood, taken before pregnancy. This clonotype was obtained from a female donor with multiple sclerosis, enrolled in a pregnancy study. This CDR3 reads CASSQDREGGQFF. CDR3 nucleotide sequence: TGTGCCAGCTCACAGGACAGGGAAGGTGGGCAGTTCTTC. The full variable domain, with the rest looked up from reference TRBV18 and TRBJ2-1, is NAGVMQNPRHLVRRRGQEARLRCSPMKGHSHVYWYRQLPEEGLKFMVYLQKENIIDESGMPKERFSAEFPKEGPSILRIQQVVRGDSAAYFCASSQDREGGQFFGPGTRLTVL.